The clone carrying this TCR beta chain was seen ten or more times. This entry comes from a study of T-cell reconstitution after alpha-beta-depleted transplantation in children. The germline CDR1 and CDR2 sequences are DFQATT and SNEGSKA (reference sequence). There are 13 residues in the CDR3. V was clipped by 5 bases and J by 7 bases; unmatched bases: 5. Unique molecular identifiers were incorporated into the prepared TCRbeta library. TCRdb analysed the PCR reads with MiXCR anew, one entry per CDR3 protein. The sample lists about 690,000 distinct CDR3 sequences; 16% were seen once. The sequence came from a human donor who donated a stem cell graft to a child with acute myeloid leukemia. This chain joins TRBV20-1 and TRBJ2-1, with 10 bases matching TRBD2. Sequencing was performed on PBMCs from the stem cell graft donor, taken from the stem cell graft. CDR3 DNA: TGCAGTGCTCAAGGACTAGCGGCAAATGAGCAGTTCTTC. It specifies CSAQGLAANEQFF.